Each of the 26 T cell receptor beta chains below was sequenced from the same sample in a study of chemoradiotherapy in HPV16-positive cancers. Profiled with immunoSEQ multiplex PCR; TCRdb holds only in-frame clones, not every one. This table holds around 8,700 clones, about 74% found once. The sample was acquired from a patient who underwent chemoradiotherapy. The source is a human donor with HPV-associated anogenital cancer.

This chain connects TRBV2 to TRBJ2-1; tentatively, D is TRBD1 (6 bases). Between the trimmed V and J ends, which lost 8 bases and 4 bases, there was a span of 15 bases. CDR1 and CDR2 (germline): SNHLY, FYNNEI. CDR3 length equals 14 residues. CDR3 DNA sequence: TGTGCCAGCGGGGGCCTAGCAGTTTACAATGAGCAGTTCTTC. It is translated as CASGGLAVYNEQFF.

The chain carries TRBV5-4 and TRBJ2-1; the D gene is possibly TRBD2 (6 bases). This CDR3 has 15 amino acids. Trimming stripped 5 bases from V and 0 bases from J, with 12 bases between. CDR1 and CDR2 (germline): SGHNT, YYREEE (reference sequence). CDR3 bases: TGTGCCAGCAGGCCAGCGGGCCCCTCCTACAATGAGCAGTTCTTC. Protein sequence: CASRPAGPSYNEQFF. The variable domain in full, completed from reference TRBV5-4 and TRBJ2-1, reads ETGVTQSPTHLIKTRGQQVTLRCSSQSGHNTVSWYQQALGQGPQFIFQYYREEENGRGNFPPRFSGLQFPNYSSELNVNALELDDSALYLCASRPAGPSYNEQFFGPGTRLTVL.

V gene TRBV6-5 combines with J gene TRBJ2-7; 7 nucleotides match TRBD1. Trimming took 6 bases from V and 5 from J; bases not matched to a gene: 1. The CDR3 consists of 11 residues. CDR1 and CDR2 (germline): MNHEY, SVGAGI. CDR3 protein: CASRQGHEQYF. CDR3 bases: TGTGCCAGCAGACAGGGGCACGAGCAGTACTTC.

This rearrangement joins TRBV19 to TRBJ2-4, with no clear D. The V gene lost 0 bases and the J gene lost 3 bases, with 3 bases spanning the gap. CDR3 length equals 13 residues. Germline assignment: CDR1 LNHDA and CDR2 SQIVND (reference sequence). The CDR3 nucleotides are TGTGCCAGTAGTATAGACGGCAAAAACATTCAGTACTTC. Its translation: CASSIDGKNIQYF.

The chain employs TRBV28 and TRBJ1-1; D gene unclear. There are 11 residues in the CDR3. The V end lost 5 bases, the J end lost 7 bases, and 8 bases lay between the germline ends. Germline lookup yields CDR1 MDHEN and CDR2 SYDVKM. Here the CDR3 reads CASSKGGEAFF. CDR3 nucleotide sequence: TGTGCCAGCAGTAAGGGTGGTGAAGCTTTCTTT. Complete variable domain (other parts from reference TRBV28 and TRBJ1-1): DVKVTQSSRYLVKRTGEKVFLECVQDMDHENMFWYRQDPGLGLRLIYFSYDVKMKEKGDIPEGYSVSREKKERFSLILESASTNQTSMYLCASSKGGEAFFGQGTRLTVV.

V gene TRBV19 combines with J gene TRBJ2-7; D remains ambiguous. The CDR3 runs to 15 residues. The germline V and J ends were trimmed by 0 bases and 5 bases, with 14 bases remaining between them. CDR1 and CDR2 (germline): LNHDA, SQIVND (reference sequence). The CDR3 bases are TGTGCCAGTAGTATAGAAGGATCAGGAGTCGACGAGCAGTACTTC. As protein: CASSIEGSGVDEQYF. Looking up the rest from reference TRBV19 and TRBJ2-7 gives the full variable domain: DGGITQSPKYLFRKEGQNVTLSCEQNLNHDAMYWYRQDPGQGLRLIYYSQIVNDFQKGDIAEGYSVSREKKESFPLTVTSAQKNPTAFYLCASSIEGSGVDEQYFGPGTRLTVT.

The V call is TRBV9, the J call TRBJ1-3, with D tentatively TRBD1 (5 bases). The germline V gene encodes CDR1 SGDLS and CDR2 YYNGEE. The CDR3 covers 14 residues. V lost 0 bases and J 6 bases, leaving 10 bases between the germline ends. The CDR3 is CASSVGRVVNTIYF. The DNA of the CDR3 is TGTGCCAGCAGCGTAGGCAGGGTAGTAAACACCATATATTTT.

This clone occurred a few times. J is TRBJ1-2 and V is TRBV27; D is undetermined. Germline V gene sequence: CDR1 MNHEY, CDR2 SMNVEV (reference sequence). V lost 10 bases and J 3 bases, leaving 12 bases between the germline ends. This CDR3 is built from 12 residues. CDR3 in amino acids: CATLTPHYGYTF. CDR3 in DNA: TGTGCCACCTTGACACCCCACTATGGCTACACCTTC.

This clone is judged medium-sized. V and J are TRBV9 and TRBJ1-1; D is uncertain. The CDR3 covers 14 residues. Germline CDR1 is SGDLS and CDR2 is YYNGEE. V was trimmed by 3 bases and J by 1 base, leaving 10 bases between them. Here the CDR3 DNA reads TGTGCCAGCAGCGCGTCAGGAGGGAACACTGAAGCTTTCTTT. Translated: CASSASGGNTEAFF.

A note on this clone: Distinct nucleotide sequences in the sample also encode this CDR3. The rearrangement joins TRBV2 to TRBJ1-5; possible D gene TRBD1, 6 bases. V was trimmed by 1 base and J by 6 bases, leaving 10 bases between them. CDR3 size: 14 residues. The germline V gene has CDR1 SNHLY and CDR2 FYNNEI. The CDR3 is CASSEGPGAQPQHF. The CDR3 region has the DNA TGTGCCAGCAGTGAAGGGCCAGGGGCTCAGCCCCAGCATTTT. Combining the CDR3 with reference TRBV2 and TRBJ1-5 gives the whole variable domain EPEVTQTPSHQVTQMGQEVILRCVPISNHLYFYWYRQILGQKVEFLVSFYNNEISEKSEIFDDQFSVERPDGSNFTLKIRSTKLEDSAMYFCASSEGPGAQPQHFGDGTRLSIL.

The rearrangement joins TRBV5-4 to TRBJ1-1, with D uncertain. V lost 0 bases to trimming and J lost 6 bases, with 12 bases between them. The CDR3 contains 14 residues. Germline-derived CDR1 and CDR2 are SGHNT and YYREEE (reference sequence). The CDR3 region is CASSLEGLSPEAFF. In DNA, the CDR3 is TGTGCCAGCAGCTTGGAAGGGCTCAGCCCTGAAGCTTTCTTT.

The chain joins TRBV25-1 to TRBJ2-3; 9 bases agree with TRBD1. The germline gives CDR1 MGHDK, CDR2 SYGVNS. This CDR3 contains 15 residues. V was clipped by 4 bases and J by 0 bases; unmatched bases: 2. CDR3 amino acids: CASSGDRGSTDTQYF. CDR3 nucleotide sequence: TGTGCCAGCAGTGGCGACAGGGGGAGCACAGATACGCAGTATTTT. The complete variable domain, with remaining parts taken from reference TRBV25-1 and TRBJ2-3, reads EADIYQTPRYLVIGTGKKITLECSQTMGHDKMYWYQQDPGMELHLIHYSYGVNSTEKGDLSSESTVSRIRTEHFPLTLESARPSHTSQYLCASSGDRGSTDTQYFGPGTRLTVL.

This clone was found a few times. The chain employs TRBV4-2 and TRBJ2-6; 9 bases align to TRBD2. Germline V CDR1 and CDR2: LGHNA, YNFKEQ. This CDR3 comprises 16 residues. V lost 4 bases, J lost 0 bases, and 1 base stayed unmatched. In DNA, the CDR3 is TGTGCCAGCAGCCCGACTAGCGGCTCTGGGGCCAACGTCCTGACTTTC. It is translated as CASSPTSGSGANVLTF.

As for this clone: This may stem from a read error, because a much larger clone lies one nucleotide away. At the DNA level, this CDR3 is encoded by other sequences in the same sample as well. The V and J genes are TRBV4-2 and TRBJ2-1, with 10 bases identical to TRBD2. V shed 1 base, J shed 1 base, and the junction held 1 base outside the gene matches. The CDR3 is 16 amino acids. Germline loops: CDR1 LGHNA, CDR2 YNFKEQ. The CDR3 region is CASSQGTSGSYNEQFF. The CDR3 DNA sequence: TGTGCCAGCAGCCAAGGGACTAGCGGATCCTACAATGAGCAGTTCTTC.

A few counts support this clone. This chain joins TRBV5-1 and TRBJ2-5; 9 bases are shared with TRBD1. The germline V gene encodes CDR1 SGHRS and CDR2 YFSETQ. This CDR3 is 13 amino acids long. The V and J ends lost 4 bases and 5 bases, in that order; junction bases with no gene match: 3. CDR3 sequence reads: CASSGQGWETQYF. The CDR3 DNA reads TGCGCCAGCAGCGGACAGGGGTGGGAGACCCAGTACTTC. Using reference TRBV5-1 and TRBJ2-5 for the parts outside the CDR3, the full variable domain is KAGVTQTPRYLIKTRGQQVTLSCSPISGHRSVSWYQQTPGQGLQFLFEYFSETQRNKGNFPGRFSGRQFSNSRSEMNVSTLELGDSALYLCASSGQGWETQYFGPGTRLLVL.

The genes are TRBV7-3 and TRBJ2-2; weak D call: TRBD1 (5 bases). In germline, CDR1 is SGHTA, CDR2 FQGTGA. The CDR3 contains 14 residues. Trimming took 3 bases from V and 5 from J, leaving 10 bases between them. The CDR3 sequence is CASSLYQGTGELFF. CDR3 sequence (DNA): TGTGCCAGCAGCTTGTACCAGGGAACCGGGGAGCTGTTTTTT.

In this sample, this clone turned up once. The genes are TRBV9 and TRBJ2-7; the D gene is possibly TRBD2 (6 bases). Germline V gene lookup returns CDR1 SGDLS and CDR2 YYNGEE. Trimming cost V 2 bases and J 2 bases, with 11 bases left between them. The CDR3 sequence is 14 residues long. CDR3 nucleotides: TGTGCCAGCAGCGTGGCTAGCGTTCCCTACGAGCAGTACTTC. Amino acids: CASSVASVPYEQYF.

The chain is built from TRBV5-8 and TRBJ1-3; TRBD1 matches at 8 bases. Per germline, CDR1 SGHTS and CDR2 YDEGEE. This CDR3 spans 13 amino acids. The V gene end was trimmed by 3 bases and the J gene end by 9 bases; junction bases not matched to a gene: 5. As DNA, the CDR3 is TGTGCCAGCAGCTACGGACAGGGTGTCACCATATATTTT. Encoded protein: CASSYGQGVTIYF.

This clone was seen a handful of times. The chain couples TRBV19 to TRBJ2-7, with TRBD2 matching over 8 bases. Germline assignment: CDR1 LNHDA and CDR2 SQIVND (reference sequence). Unmatched junction bases numbered 10, after V lost 3 bases and J lost 6 bases. This CDR3 is 15 amino acids long. The CDR3 nucleotides are TGTGCCAGTAGTATTGGATTAGCGGGAAGGAGCGAGCAGTACTTC. This translates into CASSIGLAGRSEQYF.

The CDR3 sequence: CAWSNPNEQFF. CDR3 coding DNA: TGTGCCTGGAGTAACCCCAATGAGCAGTTCTTC. The chain links TRBV30 to TRBJ2-1; D remains ambiguous. Trimming removed 2 bases from V and 6 bases from J, with 5 bases in between. The CDR3 is 11 residues long. From germline, CDR1 is GTSNPN and CDR2 SVGIG (reference sequence).

This chain connects TRBV19 to TRBJ1-1; a weak D match, TRBD1 (5 bases). V lost 8 bases to trimming and J lost 1 base, with 14 bases between them. Germline CDR1 LNHDA, CDR2 SQIVND (reference sequence). CDR3 length equals 14 residues. DNA of the CDR3: TGTGCCAGTCGGAGGGGAAGAGAGAACACTGAAGCTTTCTTT. Translation: CASRRGRENTEAFF. The full variable domain, rest sourced from reference TRBV19 and TRBJ1-1, is DGGITQSPKYLFRKEGQNVTLSCEQNLNHDAMYWYRQDPGQGLRLIYYSQIVNDFQKGDIAEGYSVSREKKESFPLTVTSAQKNPTAFYLCASRRGRENTEAFFGQGTRLTVV.

The chain couples TRBV2 to TRBJ2-2; 8 nucleotides agree with TRBD1. Germline values: CDR1 SNHLY, CDR2 FYNNEI. Trimming cost V 7 bases and J 1 base; bases outside gene matches: 5. This CDR3 spans 15 amino acids. CDR3 DNA sequence: TGTGCCAGCACTAGAGGACAGGGGAACACCGGGGAGCTGTTTTTT. This codes for CASTRGQGNTGELFF. The full variable domain, rest sourced from reference TRBV2 and TRBJ2-2, is EPEVTQTPSHQVTQMGQEVILRCVPISNHLYFYWYRQILGQKVEFLVSFYNNEISEKSEIFDDQFSVERPDGSNFTLKIRSTKLEDSAMYFCASTRGQGNTGELFFGEGSRLTVL.

The chain couples TRBV2 to TRBJ1-4; no firm D call. This CDR3 is 15 amino acids long. The ends were cut back, 5 bases at V and 0 bases at J, with 10 bases in the middle. Germline CDR1 and CDR2: SNHLY and FYNNEI. This CDR3 is CASSFSRATNEKLFF. The CDR3 nucleotides read TGTGCCAGCAGTTTTTCCCGTGCAACTAATGAAAAACTGTTTTTT.

This clone was observed a few times. The V gene is TRBV13, the J gene TRBJ1-2, with D unclear. Trimming pared 1 base from V and 5 bases from J, leaving 23 bases between. Germline CDR1 PRHDT, CDR2 FYEKMQ (reference sequence). The CDR3 totals 18 residues. The DNA for the CDR3 is TGTGCCAGCAGCTTAGCCCACGCGTTAGCAGGAGGTGGTTATGGCTACACCTTC. Residues: CASSLAHALAGGGYGYTF.

The genes are TRBV2 and TRBJ2-4; TRBD2 might be the D (7 bases). The V gene lost 7 bases and the J gene lost 7 bases, with 20 bases spanning the gap. The CDR3 extends over 15 amino acids. Germline lookup yields CDR1 SNHLY and CDR2 FYNNEI. The CDR3 reads CASNGGQATSNIQYF. As DNA, the CDR3 is TGTGCCAGCAACGGGGGGCAGGCCACTTCGAACATTCAGTACTTC. Complete variable domain (other parts from reference TRBV2 and TRBJ2-4): EPEVTQTPSHQVTQMGQEVILRCVPISNHLYFYWYRQILGQKVEFLVSFYNNEISEKSEIFDDQFSVERPDGSNFTLKIRSTKLEDSAMYFCASNGGQATSNIQYFGAGTRLSVL.

This clone was counted only a few times. This rearrangement joins TRBV6-4 to TRBJ2-3; TRBD2 matches at 7 bases. V trimming: 2 bases; J trimming: 5 bases; junction bases outside the gene matches: 1. The CDR3 totals 13 residues. Germline V lookup: CDR1 MRHNA, CDR2 SNTAGT. CDR3 amino acids: CASSDTSEDTQYF. The CDR3 region has the DNA TGTGCCAGCAGTGACACTAGCGAAGATACGCAGTATTTT.